This TCR beta chain originates from a study of OX40 agonist ivuxolimab in advanced cancers. Produced via immunoSEQ multiplex PCR; TCRdb's table is partial and in-frame only. The sample lists over 70,000 clones, over 75% occurring once. This clone was recorded only once. Blood samples were obtained at baseline, cycle 4 day 1, and cycle 7 day 1. The CDR3 covers 15 residues. The germline V gene has CDR1 MNHNY and CDR2 SVGAGI (reference sequence). Trimming left V 0 bases short and J 4 bases short, with 10 bases between. Source: CD4+ or CD8+ T cells sorted from blood, taken in a trial of the OX40 agonist ivuxolimab. The receptor comes from an adult with an advanced solid tumor such as melanoma, head and neck, liver or kidney cancer. The rearrangement uses TRBV6-6 and TRBJ1-5; D ambiguous. CDR3 protein: CASSYSHVGNQPQHF. The DNA of the CDR3 is TGTGCCAGCAGTTACTCGCATGTGGGTAATCAGCCCCAGCATTTT.